Below, 25 T cell receptor beta chains from the same sample are listed, as sequenced in a study of T cell clonality in common variable immunodeficiency. Study observations and caveats: In common variable immunodeficiency, TCR beta chains reportedly carried fewer deletions and N-nucleotide insertions.

These receptors' antigens are unknown. Assay: immunoSEQ multiplex PCR; the TCRdb copy retains only in-frame clones and omits some. This sample carries roughly 32,000 clones, none of them present only once. The sequencing input was peripheral blood mononuclear cells. The receptors derive from a human donor with common variable immunodeficiency.

In this sample, this clone turned up many times. The CDR3 is cut off 3 residues early in the read; its end comes from the germline J gene. This chain connects TRBV29-1 to TRBJ1-4; D not resolved. V lost 4 bases, J lost 4 bases, and 10 bases lay in between. The CDR3 has 13 amino acids. Per germline, CDR1 SQVTM and CDR2 ANQGSEA. Here the CDR3 reads CSVGGVLNEKLFF. CDR3 DNA, as far as it was read: TGCAGCGTTGGCGGGGTACTTAATGAAAAA.

CDR3 bases read: TGTGCCAGCAGTGAACAGGGACTCTCCTACGAG. It yields the protein CASSEQGLSYE. The entire CDR3 is CASSEQGLSYEQYF. This rearrangement joins TRBV6-1 to TRBJ2-7; D is perhaps TRBD2 (6 bases). The CDR3 goes on 3 residues after the read ends, and that part is filled in from the germline J gene. CDR1 is MNHNS, CDR2 SASEGT, per germline. This CDR3 comprises 14 residues. V lost 2 bases and J lost 0, with 8 bases in between.

This clone showed up many times. The read halts 3 residues ahead of the CDR3 end, with the missing end drawn from the germline J gene. The chain has TRBV29-1 and TRBJ1-2; TRBD1 matches 8 bases. J was trimmed by 6 bases and V by 7 bases; bases with no gene match: 4. Germline loops: CDR1 SQVTM, CDR2 ANQGSEA. This CDR3 has 11 amino acids. The CDR3 spells CSAMTGDGYTF. The DNA read from the CDR3 is TGCAGCGCGATGACAGGGGATGGC. The full variable domain, in which reference TRBV29-1 and TRBJ1-2 provide the parts outside the CDR3, is SAVISQKPSRDICQRGTSLTIQCQVDSQVTMMFWYRQQPGQSLTLIATANQGSEATYESGFVIDKFPISRPNLTFSTLTVSNMSPEDSSIYLCSAMTGDGYTFGSGTRLTVV.

This clone has at least ten counts. Read sequence stops 3 residues before the CDR3 end, and the germline J gene provides the missing end. The rearrangement uses TRBV7-9 and TRBJ1-4, with D uncertain. Trimming stripped 1 base from V and 0 bases from J, with 6 bases between. The CDR3 contains 15 residues. In germline, CDR1 is SEHNR, CDR2 FQNEAQ (reference sequence). CDR3 sequence reads: CASSLGSATNEKLFF. CDR3 bases read: TGTGCCAGCAGCTTAGGGTCGGCAACTAATGAAAAA.

This clone was found many times. The read terminates 3 residues before the CDR3 end, so the remaining end is supplied by the germline J gene. The chain carries TRBV30 and TRBJ2-1; D is unresolved. The CDR3 covers 13 residues. Between the trimmed V and J ends, which lost 1 base and 0 bases, there was a span of 4 bases. The germline CDR1 and CDR2 sequences are GTSNPN and SVGIG (reference sequence). The covered CDR3 bases are TGTGCCTGGAGTGGCGGCTCCTACAATGAG. Residues: CAWSGGSYNE. From start to end, the CDR3 is CAWSGGSYNEQFF.

This clone was seen a handful of times. The CDR3 protein is CSARGEVQGKKLFF. CDR3 DNA (partial): TGCAGTGCTAGAGGAGAGGTCCAGGGGAAAAAA. V gene TRBV20-1 combines with J gene TRBJ1-4; D possibly corresponds to TRBD1 (6 bases). The read is 3 residues too short to cover the CDR3 end, so that end is filled in from the germline J gene. Trimming removed 1 base from V and 9 bases from J, with 15 bases in between. CDR1 is DFQATT and CDR2 is SNEGSKA in the germline V gene (reference sequence). The CDR3 is 14 amino acids.

A word on this clone: The CDR3 end falls 3 residues outside the read, so it is completed with the germline J gene. The chain links TRBV6-2 or TRBV6-3 to TRBJ2-3; 11 bases are shared with TRBD2. The germline V gene encodes CDR1 MNHEY and CDR2 SVGEGT. Trimming cost V 2 bases and J 0 bases; bases outside gene matches: 1. This CDR3 region has 16 residues. CDR3 DNA (partial): TGTGCCAGCAGTTACGGGACTAGCGGAAGCACAGATACG. This translates into CASSYGTSGSTDT. The CDR3 reads in full as CASSYGTSGSTDTQYF.

This clone was seen many times. The observed sequence ends 3 residues before the CDR3 terminus, with the missing tail filled in from the germline J gene. The V gene is TRBV5-6, the J gene TRBJ2-7; 10 bases map to TRBD2. Germline V gene sequence: CDR1 SGHDT, CDR2 YYEEEE. The trim removed 2 bases at V and 2 bases at J, leaving 1 base unmatched. The CDR3 contains 14 residues. The sequenced part of the CDR3 DNA is TGTGCCAGCAGCTTAGCGGGAGGGACCTACGAG. Its translation is CASSLAGGTYE. The whole CDR3 sequence is CASSLAGGTYEQYF.

In the case of this clone: The CDR3 end is not reached by the read, which stops 3 residues before it; the germline J gene fills it in. The rearrangement uses TRBV30 and TRBJ2-7; weak D call: TRBD1 (6 bases). CDR1 GTSNPN and CDR2 SVGIG come from the germline V gene (reference sequence). This CDR3 region has 13 residues. V dropped 4 bases and J dropped 3 bases, with 13 bases sitting between them. The sequenced part of the CDR3 DNA is TGTGCCTGGAATCAGGGGCTGATCTACGAG. It specifies CAWNQGLIYE. In full, the CDR3 reads CAWNQGLIYEQYF.

In this sample, this clone turned up many times. The read ends 3 residues early relative to the CDR3; the germline J gene fills the gap. This chain connects TRBV10-3 to TRBJ2-3, with D perhaps matching TRBD1 (6 bases). V shed 10 bases and J shed 2 bases, with 16 bases lying between them. The CDR3 loop spans 14 amino acids. In germline, CDR1 is ENHRY, CDR2 SYGVKD. CDR3 amino acids: CATRTGHPTDTQYF. The part of the CDR3 DNA that was read is TGTGCCACACGGACGGGACACCCCACAGATACG.

This clone has a handful of counts. The CDR3 end lies 3 residues beyond the end of the read and is filled in from the germline J gene. The chain employs TRBV19 and TRBJ2-3, with TRBD2 matching over 8 bases. Unmatched junction bases numbered 13, after V lost 4 bases and J lost 4 bases. The CDR3 is made up of 17 amino acids. CDR1 LNHDA and CDR2 SQIVND come from the germline V gene (reference sequence). The DNA read from the CDR3 is TGTGCCAGTAGTACCCCCGGGTTGGCGGGAGGTGCAGATACG. It yields the protein CASSTPGLAGGADT. The whole CDR3 region reads CASSTPGLAGGADTQYF.

A note on this clone: The read finishes 3 residues shy of the CDR3 end, and the germline J gene is used to complete it. The V gene is TRBV30, the J gene TRBJ2-3; TRBD2 might be the D (6 bases). The germline V gene encodes CDR1 GTSNPN and CDR2 SVGIG (reference sequence). V lost 4 bases, J lost 5 bases, and 16 bases lay in between. The length of the CDR3 is 14 residues. The CDR3 bases that were read are TGTGCCTGGAATAGGGCGGGATTGGAAGATACG. Translated: CAWNRAGLEDT. The entire CDR3 is CAWNRAGLEDTQYF. The whole variable domain, filled in from reference TRBV30 and TRBJ2-3, reads SQTIHQWPATLVQPVGSPLSLECTVEGTSNPNLYWYRQAAGRGLQLLFYSVGIGQISSEVPQNLSASRPQDRQFILSSKKLLLSDSGFYLCAWNRAGLEDTQYFGPGTRLTVL.

A few counts support this clone. The CDR3 end falls 3 residues outside the read, so it is completed with the germline J gene. This rearrangement joins TRBV19 to TRBJ2-1, with D possibly being TRBD1 (5 bases). CDR1 is LNHDA and CDR2 is SQIVND in the germline V gene (reference sequence). Trimming left V 7 bases short and J 1 base short, with 20 bases between. CDR3 length equals 17 residues. Incomplete CDR3 DNA: TGTGCCAGTAACGGTCCCAAGGCAGGGAAGTCCTACAATGAG. Translating gives CASNGPKAGKSYNE. The whole CDR3 protein reads CASNGPKAGKSYNEQFF.

This clone was recorded at least ten times. The CDR3 end falls 3 residues outside the read, so it is completed with the germline J gene. Other DNA sequences in this sample translate to the same CDR3. The gene calls are TRBV18 and TRBJ2-7, with 7 bases identical to TRBD1. The CDR3 totals 13 residues. The V segment lost 3 bases and the J segment 5 bases; nucleotides outside the gene matches: 4. Per the germline V gene, CDR1 is KGHSH and CDR2 is LQKENI. The CDR3 sequence: CASSPRTGDEQYF. The sequenced part of the CDR3 DNA is TGTGCCAGCTCACCCCGGACAGGAGACGAG.

In this sample, this clone turned up a few times. CDR3 DNA (partial): TGTGCCAGCAGCCCCGTAGATCTAGCGGCCCATACG. Translated: CASSPVDLAAHT. The whole CDR3 sequence reads CASSPVDLAAHTQYF. The chain links TRBV7-2 to TRBJ2-3; 7 positions match TRBD2. The missing CDR3 end, 3 residues past where the read stops, is filled in from the germline J gene. CDR3 length equals 15 residues. CDR1 SGHTA and CDR2 FQGNSA come from the germline V gene. V trimming: 5 bases; J trimming: 7 bases; junction bases outside the gene matches: 12.

This clone has just a few counts. The CDR3 end is not reached by the read, which stops 3 residues before it; the germline J gene fills it in. This chain joins TRBV6-1 and TRBJ1-4; D is uncertain. V lost 4 bases and J lost 4, with 16 bases in between. CDR1 and CDR2 from the germline V gene are MNHNS and SASEGT. CDR3 length: 16 amino acids. The sequenced CDR3 bases are TGTGCCAGCAGTGGATTGGCGGCCAGTCTTAATGAAAAA. As protein: CASSGLAASLNEK. The full CDR3 protein reads CASSGLAASLNEKLFF.

There are many counts of this clone. The read comes to an end 3 residues before the CDR3 does, leaving the germline J gene to fill in the end. The chain has TRBV19 and TRBJ2-3; D is perhaps TRBD2 (5 bases). The CDR3 contains 15 residues. Between the trimmed V and J ends, which lost 1 base and 4 bases, there was a span of 12 bases. Per the germline V gene, CDR1 is LNHDA and CDR2 is SQIVND (reference sequence). CDR3 residues: CASSIVLGGADTQYF. The part of the CDR3 DNA that was read is TGTGCCAGTAGTATAGTACTAGGAGGAGCAGATACG.

As regards this clone: Read coverage stops 3 residues before the CDR3 terminus; the germline J gene supplies the remainder. The rearrangement uses TRBV19 and TRBJ1-5, with TRBD1 as a possible D gene (5 bases). Germline V lookup: CDR1 LNHDA, CDR2 SQIVND (reference sequence). With 9 bases removed from V and 6 bases from J, the gap between germline ends came to 21 bases. This CDR3 is 15 amino acids long. CDR3 in amino acids: CASLPGTLGGQPQHF. The CDR3 bases that were read are TGTGCCAGCCTTCCCGGGACCCTCGGGGGTCAGCCC.

This clone showed up many times. The CDR3 end falls 3 residues outside the read, so it is completed with the germline J gene. V gene TRBV4-1 combines with J gene TRBJ2-5, with TRBD1 as a possible D gene (6 bases). V was clipped by 2 bases and J by 2 bases, with 9 bases between them. The CDR3 runs to 14 residues. From germline, CDR1 is MGHRA and CDR2 YSYEKL. The CDR3 bases that were read are TGCGCCAGCAGCCAAACTACAGGGCAAGAGACC. Its translation: CASSQTTGQET. The full CDR3 protein reads CASSQTTGQETQYF.

As concerns this clone: From the germline J gene comes the end of the CDR3, since the read stops 3 residues before it. V is TRBV2 and J is TRBJ2-5, with 8 bases fitting TRBD1. There are 13 residues in the CDR3. Germline V gene data show CDR1 as SNHLY and CDR2 as FYNNEI. Trimming removed 6 bases from V and 4 bases from J; junction bases left unmatched: 4. CDR3 DNA, as far as it was read: TGTGCCAGCAGCGGACAGGGAAGAGAGACC. Translated, it gives CASSGQGRET. The entire CDR3 protein reads CASSGQGRETQYF.

This clone was recorded at least ten times. The read ends 3 residues before the CDR3 terminus; that terminus is restored from the germline J gene. The chain combines TRBV12-3 or TRBV12-4 with TRBJ1-4; 7 nucleotides line up with TRBD1. The CDR3 runs 16 residues. Trimming cost V 0 bases and J 6 bases; bases outside gene matches: 7. The CDR3 DNA, read in part, is TGTGCCAGCAGTTTAGCGTTTGGGACAGCCGATGAAAAA. Its translation is CASSLAFGTADEK. The full CDR3 protein is CASSLAFGTADEKLFF.

This clone came up a few times. The read ends 3 residues before the CDR3 terminus; that terminus is restored from the germline J gene. This chain joins TRBV2 and TRBJ2-1, with 7 positions matching TRBD2. V shed 2 bases and J 3 bases; nucleotides not matched to a gene: 4. Per the germline V gene, CDR1 is SNHLY and CDR2 is FYNNEI. The CDR3 loop spans 15 amino acids. The part of the CDR3 DNA that was read is TGTGCCAGCAGTGAATACGCGGGAGTCTACAATGAG. It specifies CASSEYAGVYNE. The whole CDR3 is CASSEYAGVYNEQFF.

Only a few counts were recorded for this clone. The read terminates 3 residues ahead of where the CDR3 ends, so the germline J gene completes it. The chain employs TRBV30 and TRBJ2-4; 8 bases match TRBD1. Unmatched junction bases numbered 10, after V lost 7 bases and J lost 8 bases. The CDR3 consists of 13 residues. The germline V gene encodes CDR1 GTSNPN and CDR2 SVGIG (reference sequence). The sequenced part of the CDR3 DNA is TGTGCCTCTTTCTGGACAGGGCGGGACATT. Protein: CASFWTGRDI. The CDR3, in full, reads CASFWTGRDIQYF.

This clone was observed a handful of times. The CDR3 end falls 3 residues outside the read, so it is completed with the germline J gene. The genes are TRBV7-9 and TRBJ1-2, with 8 nucleotides matching TRBD1. The CDR3 is 14 amino acids. Germline values: CDR1 SEHNR, CDR2 FQNEAQ (reference sequence). Trimming removed 3 bases from V and 3 bases from J; junction bases left unmatched: 3. This chain's CDR3 is CASSFPGGDYGYTF. CDR3 DNA (partial): TGTGCCAGCAGCTTTCCAGGGGGCGACTATGGC.

A word on this clone: The read terminates 3 residues ahead of where the CDR3 ends, so the germline J gene completes it. This chain uses TRBV19 with TRBJ2-5; TRBD2 aligns across 7 bases. V gave up 8 bases and J gave up 0 bases; unmatched junction bases: 9. The CDR3 is 15 amino acids. The germline CDR1 and CDR2 sequences are LNHDA and SQIVND (reference sequence). The CDR3 sequence is CASSSSGRDQETQYF. CDR3 DNA (partial): TGTGCCAGTTCCTCTAGCGGAAGGGACCAAGAGACC.